This is a list of T cell receptor beta chains from one sample in a study of blood T cell repertoires in COVID-19. Using immunoSEQ multiplex PCR, the repertoire was profiled, and TCRdb retains in-frame clones only, with some absent. The sample consists of about 100,000 clones, around four fifths of them appearing once. Sequenced sample: peripheral blood. All receptors derive from a man aged 55 to 70 with acute or convalescent COVID-19. Each CDR3 is given with its conserved first and last residue. D genes are given only for firm matches. Part of the rows lack a size; the others show once, few, many or a class for expanded clones.

j_gene	len	abundance	d_gene	v_gene	CDR3nt	CDR3aa
TRBJ1-3	14	.	.	TRBV28	TGTGCCAGCAGTTCCGGGACACCCGGAAACACCATATATTTT	CASSSGTPGNTIYF
TRBJ2-1	12	.	.	TRBV15	TGTGCCACCAGCCCAGGGGTCAATGAGCAGTTCTTC	CATSPGVNEQFF
TRBJ2-2	14	.	.	TRBV27	TGTGCCAGCAGGCGCCCCTCGGGCACCGGGGAGCTGTTTTTT	CASRRPSGTGELFF
TRBJ2-7	15	.	TRBD2	TRBV7-2	TGTGCCAGCAGCTTCCCCACTAGCGGGAGTGACGAGCAGTACTTC	CASSFPTSGSDEQYF
TRBJ2-1	15	.	.	TRBV3-1/TRBV3-2	TGTGCCAGCAGCCAAGATAGAGTTACCTACAATGAGCAGTTCTTC	CASSQDRVTYNEQFF
TRBJ2-1	19	.	TRBD2	TRBV2	TGTGCCAGCAGTTTTAATGGACTAGCGGGGTGGCGGGACCCGAATGAGCAGTTCTTC	CASSFNGLAGWRDPNEQFF
TRBJ1-1	18	.	TRBD1	TRBV4-1	TGCGCCAGCAGCCAAGGGATCCTGAACGACAGGGGAAACACTGAAGCTTTCTTT	CASSQGILNDRGNTEAFF
TRBJ2-7	15	.	.	TRBV24-1	TGTGCCACCAGTGATCCGGAGTCAGGGTCCCACGAGCAGTACTTC	CATSDPESGSHEQYF
TRBJ2-7	11	.	.	TRBV20-1	TGCAGTGCCTACTTACAGGGTGAGCAGTACTTC	CSAYLQGEQYF
TRBJ2-7	15	.	.	TRBV19	TGTGCCAGTAGGGCCTTGGGCGGAGGGACCTACGAGCAGTACTTC	CASRALGGGTYEQYF
TRBJ1-1	13	once	.	TRBV18	TGTGCCAGCTCACTAGGGGAGAACACTGAAGCTTTCTTT	CASSLGENTEAFF
TRBJ2-7	18	few	TRBD2	TRBV18	TGTGCCAGCTCACCCGGCCGGACTAGCGGGGAGGCGACCTACGAGCAGTACTTC	CASSPGRTSGEATYEQYF
TRBJ1-1	17	.	.	TRBV19	TGTGCCAGTAAAGTAGGCACGGGAGGGCGGTTGAACACTGAAGCTTTCTTT	CASKVGTGGRLNTEAFF
TRBJ2-5	19	.	TRBD2	TRBV10-3	TGTGCCATCAGTGCGCCGCCGGGACTAGCGGGGGGGCCAGGAGAGACCCAGTACTTC	CAISAPPGLAGGPGETQYF
TRBJ1-6	16	.	TRBD1	TRBV7-2	TGTGCCAGCGCCTTCTCCGGGACAGATCTTAATTCACCCCTCCACTTT	CASAFSGTDLNSPLHF
TRBJ2-2	16	few	.	TRBV7-3	TGTGCCAGCAGCTTGGGATCAGGGGTAGGGACCGGGGAGCTGTTTTTT	CASSLGSGVGTGELFF
TRBJ2-1	13	.	.	TRBV19	TGTGCCAGTAGAGCCCCCGGGTTATATGAGCAGTTCTTC	CASRAPGLYEQFF
TRBJ2-2	14	.	.	TRBV10-3	TGTGCCATCAGTGATGGGAGACGGGCCGGGGAGCTGTTTTTT	CAISDGRRAGELFF
TRBJ1-1	14	.	.	TRBV5-1	TGCGCCAGCAGACCTTCGACAGGTAACACTGAAGCTTTCTTT	CASRPSTGNTEAFF
TRBJ1-1	15	.	TRBD1	TRBV28	TGTGCCAGCAGTTTCCGACAGGGATGGGGCACTGAAGCTTTCTTT	CASSFRQGWGTEAFF
TRBJ1-5	13	.	TRBD1	TRBV30	TGTGCCTGGGGGACAGATAGCAATCAGCCCCAGCATTTT	CAWGTDSNQPQHF
TRBJ2-4	15	.	.	TRBV5-1	TGCGCCAGCAGCCCAAGACAGGAAACCAAAAACATTCAGTACTTC	CASSPRQETKNIQYF
TRBJ2-1	13	.	TRBD2	TRBV19	TGTGCCAGTAGGACTAGCGGGAAGGCTGAGCAGTTCTTC	CASRTSGKAEQFF
TRBJ1-6	17	.	.	TRBV21-1	TGTGCCAGCAGCAATGGACAACCGGGACAGGGAGGCTCACCCCTCCACTTT	CASSNGQPGQGGSPLHF
TRBJ1-1	11	.	.	TRBV19	TGTGCCAGTAGTATAGTCGCTGAAGCTTTCTTT	CASSIVAEAFF
TRBJ1-2	13	.	TRBD1	TRBV5-6	TGTGCCAGCCTCAGGGGGCCCAACTATGGCTACACCTTC	CASLRGPNYGYTF
TRBJ2-5	14	.	.	TRBV6-2/TRBV6-3	TGTGCCAGCAGTTACTCGGGGGGACGGGAGACCCAGTACTTC	CASSYSGGRETQYF
TRBJ2-2	11	.	.	TRBV24-1	TGTGCCACCAGGGACAGAGGGGAGCTGTTTTTT	CATRDRGELFF
TRBJ2-7	16	.	TRBD1	TRBV5-6	TGTGCCAGCAGCGTACCCGGGACAGGGACTGGGTACGAGCAGTACTTC	CASSVPGTGTGYEQYF
TRBJ2-6	19	.	.	TRBV6-6	TGTGCCAGCAGTCAGTCGACAGTCTTTGGCCTCTCTGGGGCCAACGTCCTGACTTTC	CASSQSTVFGLSGANVLTF
TRBJ2-1	13	.	TRBD2	TRBV7-9	TGTGCCAGCGGGACTAGCGGGAGGGCCGAGCAGTTCTTC	CASGTSGRAEQFF
TRBJ2-6	18	.	TRBD1	TRBV6-2/TRBV6-3	TGTGCCAGCAGTTACTCCCCGGGACAGACATCTGGGGCCAACGTCCTGACTTTC	CASSYSPGQTSGANVLTF
TRBJ2-3	16	.	TRBD1	TRBV10-3	TGTGCCATCAGTGACCCACAGGGGGCTACGACAGATACGCAGTATTTT	CAISDPQGATTDTQYF
TRBJ1-5	14	once	TRBD1	TRBV20-1	TGCAGTGCTAGTCTCAGGGGGGGCAATCAGCCCCAGCATTTT	CSASLRGGNQPQHF
TRBJ1-1	13	.	.	TRBV6-2/TRBV6-3	TGTGCCAGCAGTTATCCCCCTAACACTGAAGCTTTCTTT	CASSYPPNTEAFF
TRBJ1-5	15	.	.	TRBV18	TGTGCCAGCTCACCACAGCGGGGAAGCAATCAGCCCCAGCATTTT	CASSPQRGSNQPQHF
TRBJ2-1	14	.	.	TRBV11-3	TGTGCCAGCAGCTCCGGGGGAGCTTACAATGAGCAGTTCTTC	CASSSGGAYNEQFF
TRBJ1-3	14	.	TRBD1	TRBV5-1	TGCGCCAGCAGCTCGTCAGGGGGCGGAAACACCATATATTTT	CASSSSGGGNTIYF
TRBJ1-1	13	.	.	TRBV18	TGTGCCAGCTCACTCTCGACAACAACTGAAGCTTTCTTT	CASSLSTTTEAFF
TRBJ1-6	13	.	TRBD1	TRBV6-5	TGTGCCGGGACAGGGAATCTCGGACCACCCCTCCACTTT	CAGTGNLGPPLHF
TRBJ2-1	16	once	TRBD1	TRBV28	TGTGCCAGCAGTTTAGTTTCACAGGGGATTAGGAATGAGCAGTTCTTC	CASSLVSQGIRNEQFF
TRBJ2-1	11	.	.	TRBV2	TGTGCCAGCAGGGCGACATACGAGCAGTTCTTC	CASRATYEQFF
TRBJ1-5	14	.	.	TRBV4-3	TGCGCCAGCAGCCAAGACACATTCAATCAGCCCCAGCATTTT	CASSQDTFNQPQHF
TRBJ2-5	15	.	TRBD2	TRBV9	TGTGCCAGCAGCGCCTACCGGGGGGGCCTAGAGACCCAGTACTTC	CASSAYRGGLETQYF
TRBJ2-5	14	.	.	TRBV18	TGTGCCAGCTCACCCCGCCAGTTGCAAGAGACCCAGTACTTC	CASSPRQLQETQYF